What follows are 12 T cell receptor beta chains derived from one specimen sequenced in a study of T cell changes during pregnancy in multiple sclerosis. Sequencing used immunoSEQ multiplex PCR; TCRdb keeps in-frame clones, though not all of them. This sample carries tens of thousands of clones, around 92% of them seen once, and the ten largest clones take about 2.5%. The sequenced sample was peripheral blood, obtained in the third trimester of pregnancy. Receptors originate from a female donor in good health, enrolled as a control in a pregnancy study.

The chain employs TRBV4-1 and TRBJ1-1; D uncertain. The CDR3 spans 14 residues. The germline V gene has CDR1 MGHRA and CDR2 YSYEKL. The V and J ends lost 4 bases and 1 base respectively, with 10 bases between them. The chain's CDR3 is CASSLRGGNTEAFF. CDR3 bases: TGCGCCAGCAGCCTGCGGGGAGGGAACACTGAAGCTTTCTTT.

The chain carries TRBV10-3 and TRBJ2-2, with 12 nucleotides matching TRBD2. The CDR3 has 16 residues. The germline V gene has CDR1 ENHRY and CDR2 SYGVKD. Trimming at V came to 2 bases and at J to 2 bases, leaving 0 bases not matched to a gene. CDR3 nucleotides: TGTGCCATCAGTGAGGGACTAGCGGGAAACACCGGGGAGCTGTTTTTT. Its translation is CAISEGLAGNTGELFF.

V usage is TRBV15 and J usage is TRBJ2-3, with TRBD2 identical over 7 bases. Germline assignment: CDR1 LNHNV and CDR2 YYDKDF (reference sequence). This CDR3 contains 15 residues. Unmatched junction bases numbered 5, after V lost 3 bases and J lost 2 bases. The CDR3 spells CATSSGGYSTDTQYF. Here the CDR3 DNA reads TGTGCCACCAGCAGCGGGGGGTACTCCACAGATACGCAGTATTTT.

This clone is a singleton in its sample. The chain couples TRBV19 to TRBJ2-3; D gene uncertain. The V end lost 3 bases, the J end lost 2 bases, and 9 bases lay between the germline ends. This CDR3 is built from 14 residues. CDR1 and CDR2 (germline): LNHDA, SQIVND (reference sequence). CDR3 nucleotides: TGTGCCAGTAGTATGAACATTCCCACAGATACGCAGTATTTT. Translating gives CASSMNIPTDTQYF.

The chain couples TRBV5-6 to TRBJ1-1; TRBD1 is a possible D gene (5 bases). In germline, CDR1 is SGHDT, CDR2 YYEEEE. The CDR3 sequence is 12 residues long. V lost 4 bases and J 8 bases, leaving 12 bases between the germline ends. The CDR3 loop is CASSVAGREAFF. The CDR3 DNA reads as TGTGCCAGCAGCGTAGCGGGGCGGGAAGCTTTCTTT.

Here the CDR3 DNA reads TGCGCCAGCAGCCAGGGGGACAGCCCGCTAAGCTACGAGCAGTACTTC. Translation gives CASSQGDSPLSYEQYF. The chain couples TRBV4-1 to TRBJ2-7; TRBD1 matches at 7 bases. Trimming removed 3 bases from V and 3 bases from J; junction bases left unmatched: 11. Germline loops: CDR1 MGHRA, CDR2 YSYEKL. The CDR3 runs to 16 residues.

CDR3 nucleotide sequence: TGTGCCAGCAGCGAGAGAAGAACAGATACGCAGTATTTT. It translates to CASSERRTDTQYF. The chain joins TRBV9 to TRBJ2-3; D ambiguous. Trimming took off 3 bases at V and 3 bases at J, with 8 bases between the two ends. The CDR3 extends over 13 amino acids. The V gene's germline CDR1 is SGDLS and CDR2 YYNGEE.

This chain connects TRBV29-1 to TRBJ2-3, with a weak D call TRBD2 (6 bases). V was clipped by 4 bases and J by 4 bases, with 15 bases between them. The CDR3 runs 14 residues. Per the germline V gene, CDR1 is SQVTM and CDR2 is ANQGSEA. The CDR3 nucleotides read TGCAGCGTTGTTACTAGCCCCAGGCCAGATACGCAGTATTTT. Protein product: CSVVTSPRPDTQYF.

The chain has TRBV6-1 and TRBJ1-1; 9 bases are a match to TRBD1. This CDR3 contains 13 residues. V lost 5 bases, J lost 10 bases, and 8 bases stayed unmatched. Germline V CDR1 and CDR2: MNHNS, SASEGT. The CDR3 region is CASSFTGGEGAFF. CDR3 bases: TGTGCCAGCAGTTTCACAGGGGGCGAGGGAGCTTTCTTT.

This sequence joins TRBV11-3 and TRBJ2-1; D is perhaps TRBD1 (6 bases). Per the germline V gene, CDR1 is SGHNT and CDR2 is YENEEA. V lost 1 base to trimming and J lost 4 bases, with 11 bases between them. This CDR3 has 15 residues. CDR3 bases: TGTGCCAGCAGCTTAGGGGCGGACAGATACAATGAGCAGTTCTTC. Translating it yields CASSLGADRYNEQFF.

The chain joins TRBV7-2 to TRBJ1-5; 10 positions agree with TRBD1. This CDR3 spans 16 amino acids. Per germline, CDR1 SGHTA and CDR2 FQGNSA. V dropped 2 bases and J dropped 2; count of bases not matched to a gene: 3. DNA of the CDR3: TGTGCCAGCAGCTTAATGACAGGGGGCGGCAATCAGCCCCAGCATTTT. It translates to CASSLMTGGGNQPQHF.

The CDR3 sequence is CASSPGVGDQETQYF. CDR3 DNA: TGTGCCAGCAGCCCGGGGGTGGGGGATCAAGAGACCCAGTACTTC. The chain employs TRBV5-4 and TRBJ2-5, with D possibly matching TRBD2 (6 bases). Trimming removed 4 bases from V and 2 bases from J, with 15 bases in between. Germline V gene lookup returns CDR1 SGHNT and CDR2 YYREEE (reference sequence). The CDR3 runs to 15 residues.